This T cell receptor (beta chain) derives from a study of CD8+CD57+ T cells in acquired aplastic anemia. Study overall: Mean DNA quantity obtained from sorted CD4+ and CD8+ cells was about 3.5 ug.

Many counts were recorded for this clonotype. Profiling of TCR beta VDJ combinations and CDR3 sequences used genomic DNA as template. Via MiXCR, TCRdb re-called the reads, giving one row per CDR3 protein. The sample lists about 220,000 distinct CDR3 sequences, 34% seen once, with 1.1% in the top ten. Germline CDR1 reads SGHRS; CDR2 reads YFSETQ. The CDR3 contains 18 residues. V shed 1 base and J 0 bases; nucleotides not matched to a gene: 10. The TCR comes from a human donor in good health, serving as a control. What was sequenced was sorted CD4+, CD8+, or CD8+CD57+ T cells (not recorded which) from PBMCs. V usage is TRBV5-1 and J usage is TRBJ2-7; TRBD1 matches at 10 bases. CDR3 DNA: TGCGCCAGCAGCTTGATCTGGGGACAGGGGCGAAGCTCCTACGAGCAGTACTTC. Protein product: CASSLIWGQGRSSYEQYF.